The 27 T cell receptor beta chains below all came from one sample that was sequenced in a study of shared clonotypes between healthy human individuals. The protocol was immunoSEQ multiplex PCR, while the TCRdb copy is restricted to in-frame clones and leaves out a portion. The repertoire consists of about half a million clones, with around 79% occurring once and the leading ten covering under 15%. Sequencing was done on a sample of PBMCs. The receptor source for this set is a woman between 40 and 50 years old in good health. Some clones in this sample may be carry-over from other donors' samples.

This chain joins TRBV5-4 and TRBJ1-6, with D perhaps TRBD1 (6 bases). CDR1 and CDR2 (germline): SGHNT, YYREEE (reference sequence). The CDR3 has 12 residues. The ends were cut back, 4 bases at V and 9 bases at J, with 8 bases in the middle. In DNA, the CDR3 is TGTGCCAGCAGCACGGACAGTTCACCCCTCCACTTT. Protein: CASSTDSSPLHF.

V and J are TRBV15 and TRBJ1-1, with no clear D. With 0 bases removed from V and 3 bases from J, the gap between germline ends came to 5 bases. The CDR3 runs 13 residues. Looked up from germline, CDR1 is LNHNV and CDR2 is YYDKDF (reference sequence). CDR3 loop: CATSREADTEAFF. Written as DNA, the CDR3 is TGTGCCACCAGCAGAGAGGCGGACACTGAAGCTTTCTTT.

V is TRBV5-1 and J is TRBJ2-3; D gene ambiguous. V lost 4 bases and J 2 bases, leaving 8 bases between the germline ends. Germline V lookup: CDR1 SGHRS, CDR2 YFSETQ. This CDR3 is 13 amino acids long. The CDR3 loop reads CASSASHTDTQYF. The CDR3 bases are TGCGCCAGCAGCGCCAGCCACACAGATACGCAGTATTTT. Together with reference TRBV5-1 and TRBJ2-3, the CDR3 gives the full variable domain: KAGVTQTPRYLIKTRGQQVTLSCSPISGHRSVSWYQQTPGQGLQFLFEYFSETQRNKGNFPGRFSGRQFSNSRSEMNVSTLELGDSALYLCASSASHTDTQYFGPGTRLTVL.

This clone has only a few counts. This chain links TRBV7-9 with TRBJ1-2; no clear D. The V gene's germline CDR1 is SEHNR and CDR2 FQNEAQ (reference sequence). This CDR3 contains 14 residues. V lost 1 base to trimming and J lost 6 bases, with 12 bases between them. The CDR3: CASSLGHQAHGYTF. The DNA for the CDR3 is TGTGCCAGCAGCTTAGGCCACCAGGCCCATGGCTACACCTTC.

In this sample, this clone turned up a few times. The chain uses TRBV6-6 and TRBJ2-3, with unresolved D. This CDR3 spans 12 amino acids. The ends were cut back, 6 bases at V and 4 bases at J, with 8 bases in the middle. Germline loops: CDR1 MNHNY, CDR2 SVGAGI (reference sequence). CDR3 in DNA: TGTGCCAGCAGCTCTCAGCCAGATACGCAGTATTTT. Translated: CASSSQPDTQYF.

This chain links TRBV15 with TRBJ1-2, with unresolved D. CDR1 LNHNV and CDR2 YYDKDF come from the germline V gene (reference sequence). The CDR3 is made up of 15 amino acids. V was shortened by 0 bases and J by 5 bases, with 13 bases between the two germline ends. The CDR3 region is CATSRDLGIGYGYTF. Written as DNA, the CDR3 is TGTGCCACCAGCAGAGATTTGGGGATCGGATATGGCTACACCTTC.

The chain uses TRBV6-4 and TRBJ2-3; TRBD2 agrees at 10 bases. CDR3 length: 16 residues. Germline V gene data show CDR1 as MRHNA and CDR2 as SNTAGT. The V gene end was trimmed by 3 bases and the J gene end by 4 bases; junction bases not matched to a gene: 7. CDR3 coding DNA: TGTGCCAGCAGTGATGGGCTAGCGGGAGCGGCAGATACGCAGTATTTT. It translates to CASSDGLAGAADTQYF.

V and J are TRBV6-1 and TRBJ1-1; D remains ambiguous. Germline V gene data show CDR1 as MNHNS and CDR2 as SASEGT. CDR3 length: 16 amino acids. The ends were cut back, 2 bases at V and 0 bases at J, with 13 bases in the middle. The CDR3 spells CASSEFSGSLNTEAFF. The CDR3 DNA is TGTGCCAGCAGTGAATTTAGCGGGAGCTTGAACACTGAAGCTTTCTTT.

This sequence joins TRBV6-5 and TRBJ2-7; D remains ambiguous. Germline V lookup: CDR1 MNHEY, CDR2 SVGAGI. Between the trimmed V and J ends, which lost 0 bases and 0 bases, there was a span of 6 bases. This CDR3 has 14 amino acids. CDR3 protein: CASSYSRYSYEQYF. CDR3 DNA sequence: TGTGCCAGCAGTTACTCGCGGTACTCCTACGAGCAGTACTTC.

The chain uses TRBV28 and TRBJ2-7, with 14 nucleotides matching TRBD2. Germline CDR1 and CDR2: MDHEN and SYDVKM. Trimming removed 3 bases from V and 3 bases from J; junction bases left unmatched: 1. The CDR3 runs 15 residues. The CDR3 DNA reads TGTGCCAGCAGTTTCGGACTAGCGGGAGGCTACGAGCAGTACTTC. Its protein product is CASSFGLAGGYEQYF.

V and J are TRBV19 and TRBJ2-3, with D perhaps TRBD1 (5 bases). CDR3 length: 14 amino acids. Germline-derived CDR1 and CDR2 are LNHDA and SQIVND (reference sequence). Deletions cut 1 base from V and 6 bases from J, with 11 bases between. CDR3 amino acids: CASSIGGRVDTQYF. The CDR3 DNA reads as TGTGCCAGTAGTATAGGGGGCAGGGTTGATACGCAGTATTTT.

V gene TRBV2 combines with J gene TRBJ2-1, with TRBD2 matching over 12 bases. The CDR3 covers 19 residues. Germline V lookup: CDR1 SNHLY, CDR2 FYNNEI. V trimming: 4 bases; J trimming: 0 bases; junction bases outside the gene matches: 10. The CDR3 sequence is CASSGLASGRESSYNEQFF. DNA of the CDR3: TGTGCCAGCAGTGGATTGGCTAGCGGGAGGGAGAGCTCCTACAATGAGCAGTTCTTC.

This chain connects TRBV6-6 to TRBJ2-5; D is unresolved. The germline V gene has CDR1 MNHNY and CDR2 SVGAGI (reference sequence). The CDR3 length is 11 residues. V was clipped by 2 bases and J by 5 bases, with 3 bases between them. CDR3 DNA sequence: TGTGCCAGCAGTTACGGGGAGACCCAGTACTTC. It codes for CASSYGETQYF.

The chain uses TRBV19 and TRBJ2-7; no clear D. Deletions cut 3 bases from V and 6 bases from J, with 15 bases between. CDR1 is LNHDA and CDR2 is SQIVND in the germline V gene (reference sequence). This CDR3 is 14 amino acids long. The CDR3 sequence: CASSMAIAYREQYF. As DNA, the CDR3 is TGTGCCAGTAGTATGGCGATCGCCTATCGCGAGCAGTACTTC. The variable domain in full, completed from reference TRBV19 and TRBJ2-7, reads DGGITQSPKYLFRKEGQNVTLSCEQNLNHDAMYWYRQDPGQGLRLIYYSQIVNDFQKGDIAEGYSVSREKKESFPLTVTSAQKNPTAFYLCASSMAIAYREQYFGPGTRLTVT.

The chain combines TRBV7-3 with TRBJ2-1; 9 nucleotides match TRBD1. Per germline, CDR1 SGHTA and CDR2 FQGTGA. The V and J ends lost 5 bases and 5 bases, in that order; junction bases with no gene match: 7. The CDR3 runs 15 residues. CDR3 nucleotide sequence: TGTGCCAGCAGCCCCGGACAGGGGCGAAACAATGAGCAGTTCTTC. Translation: CASSPGQGRNNEQFF.

Details on this clone: This could be a read error, since a much larger clone is one nucleotide away. The chain is built from TRBV29-1 and TRBJ1-5; D possibly corresponds to TRBD1 (6 bases). CDR1 is SQVTM, CDR2 ANQGSEA, per germline. The CDR3 sequence is 15 residues long. CDR3 in DNA: TGCGGCGTCGCGACAGGTAGAGGGAACAATCAGCCCCAGCATTTT. Amino acids: CGVATGRGNNQPQHF.

V usage is TRBV5-6 and J usage is TRBJ2-3; no definite D call. The length of the CDR3 is 13 residues. Per germline, CDR1 SGHDT and CDR2 YYEEEE. V was shortened by 2 bases and J by 4 bases, with 8 bases between the two germline ends. Written as DNA, the CDR3 is TGTGCCAGCAGCTTAAGGGCGGCAGATACGCAGTATTTT. This encodes CASSLRAADTQYF.

The chain links TRBV25-1 to TRBJ1-1; D not certain. CDR1 and CDR2 (germline): MGHDK, SYGVNS. V was cut by 6 bases and J by 4 bases, with 12 bases left in between. The length of the CDR3 is 13 residues. The CDR3 here is CASRGPAGTEAFF. For the CDR3, the DNA is TGTGCCAGCAGAGGGCCGGCCGGCACTGAAGCTTTCTTT.

This clone has a single count. The genes are TRBV10-3 and TRBJ2-1; TRBD2 agrees at 11 bases. Trimming removed 5 bases from V and 8 bases from J; junction bases left unmatched: 2. The CDR3 extends over 13 amino acids. Germline V lookup: CDR1 ENHRY, CDR2 SYGVKD. This CDR3 reads CAISTSGSHEQFF. The CDR3 DNA reads as TGTGCCATCAGTACTAGCGGGAGCCATGAGCAGTTCTTC.

This clone was seen a single time. The chain has TRBV5-1 and TRBJ2-1; TRBD2 agrees at 9 bases. Trimming cost V 4 bases and J 3 bases; bases outside gene matches: 5. Germline CDR1 SGHRS, CDR2 YFSETQ. The CDR3 is 15 residues long. The CDR3 sequence is CASSPGLASYNEQFF. CDR3 nucleotide sequence: TGCGCCAGCAGCCCGGGACTAGCAAGCTACAATGAGCAGTTCTTC. The full variable domain, with the rest looked up from reference TRBV5-1 and TRBJ2-1, is KAGVTQTPRYLIKTRGQQVTLSCSPISGHRSVSWYQQTPGQGLQFLFEYFSETQRNKGNFPGRFSGRQFSNSRSEMNVSTLELGDSALYLCASSPGLASYNEQFFGPGTRLTVL.

Notes on this clone: Different DNA sequences within this sample yield the same CDR3. The chain links TRBV9 to TRBJ2-1, with TRBD2 matching over 7 bases. The CDR3 is 14 residues long. Trimming removed 0 bases from V and 4 bases from J; junction bases left unmatched: 1. CDR1 SGDLS and CDR2 YYNGEE come from the germline V gene. The CDR3 region is CASSVASGYNEQFF. Written as DNA, the CDR3 is TGTGCCAGCAGCGTAGCTAGCGGATACAATGAGCAGTTCTTC.

As concerns this clone: A much bigger clone sits one base away, suggesting this may be a read error. The sample contains more than one DNA sequence encoding this CDR3. The chain couples TRBV29-1 to TRBJ2-2, with D uncertain. The CDR3 extends over 12 amino acids. Germline V gene lookup returns CDR1 SQVTM and CDR2 ANQGSEA. Between the trimmed V and J ends, which lost 4 bases and 4 bases, there was a span of 7 bases. This CDR3 is CSVGGGTGELFF. In nucleotides, the CDR3 is TGCAGCGTTGGGGGTGGCACCGGGGAGCTGTTTTTT.

Concerning this clone: This probably arose from a read error, given a far larger clone one base away. The same CDR3 is also encoded by other DNA sequences in this sample. J is TRBJ2-7 and V is TRBV6-1; D is possibly TRBD1 or TRBD2 (5 bases each). Per germline, CDR1 MNHNS and CDR2 SASEGT. The CDR3 has 12 amino acids. V was trimmed by 6 bases and J by 3 bases, leaving 9 bases between them. The CDR3 DNA reads TGTGCCAGCAGCAGGGACGGCTACGAGCAGTACTTC. This encodes CASSRDGYEQYF.

CDR3 sequence reads: CASGLVYGYTF. The DNA for the CDR3 is TGTGCCAGCGGATTGGTATATGGCTACACCTTC. The rearrangement links TRBV7-2 to TRBJ1-2; the D is unclear. Germline V CDR1 and CDR2: SGHTA, FQGNSA. V was trimmed by 8 bases and J by 5 bases, leaving 9 bases between them. This CDR3 region has 11 residues.

The rearrangement joins TRBV4-3 to TRBJ2-1, with 9 bases lining up with TRBD2. Germline assignment: CDR1 LGHNA and CDR2 YSLEER. This CDR3 region has 15 residues. V was pared by 2 bases and J by 4 bases, with 3 bases of the junction left unmatched. CDR3 nucleotide sequence: TGCGCCAGCAGCCAACTAGCGGGGCCTTACAATGAGCAGTTCTTC. Translated, it gives CASSQLAGPYNEQFF.

The chain couples TRBV29-1 to TRBJ2-2; 8 bases line up with TRBD2. This CDR3 comprises 12 residues. Germline-derived CDR1 and CDR2 are SQVTM and ANQGSEA. The ends lost 6 bases at V and 7 bases at J; junction bases unmatched: 4. The CDR3 nucleotides read TGCAGCGTCCGAGCGGGAGACGGGGAGCTGTTTTTT. As protein: CSVRAGDGELFF.

On this clone: The sample contains more than one DNA sequence encoding this CDR3. The chain combines TRBV19 with TRBJ1-2; no definite D call. This CDR3 has 13 residues. V was pared by 3 bases and J by 1 base, with 6 bases between. The germline V gene encodes CDR1 LNHDA and CDR2 SQIVND (reference sequence). The CDR3: CASSMLSNYGYTF. CDR3 in DNA: TGTGCCAGTAGTATGCTGAGTAACTATGGCTACACCTTC.